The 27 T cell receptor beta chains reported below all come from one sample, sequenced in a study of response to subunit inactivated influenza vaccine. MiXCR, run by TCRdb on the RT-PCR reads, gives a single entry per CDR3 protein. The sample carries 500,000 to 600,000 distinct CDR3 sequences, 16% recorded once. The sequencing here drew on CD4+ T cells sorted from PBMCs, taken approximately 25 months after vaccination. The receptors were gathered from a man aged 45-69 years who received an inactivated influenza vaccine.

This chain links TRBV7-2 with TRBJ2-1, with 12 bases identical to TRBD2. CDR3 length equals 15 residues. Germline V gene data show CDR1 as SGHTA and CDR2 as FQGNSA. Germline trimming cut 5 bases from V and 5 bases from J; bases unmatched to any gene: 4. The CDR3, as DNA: TGTGCCAGCAGCAACCGACTAGCGGGGGACAATGAGCAGTTCTTC. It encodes CASSNRLAGDNEQFF.

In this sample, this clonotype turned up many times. CDR3 nucleotides: TGTGCCTGTCGCCGAGGGGGCCGCTACAATGAGCAGTTCTTC. Translation gives CACRRGGRYNEQFF. The rearrangement links TRBV30 to TRBJ2-1; 7 nucleotides align to TRBD1. The germline CDR1 and CDR2 sequences are GTSNPN and SVGIG (reference sequence). The V and J ends lost 6 bases and 3 bases, in that order; junction bases with no gene match: 8. This CDR3 spans 14 amino acids.

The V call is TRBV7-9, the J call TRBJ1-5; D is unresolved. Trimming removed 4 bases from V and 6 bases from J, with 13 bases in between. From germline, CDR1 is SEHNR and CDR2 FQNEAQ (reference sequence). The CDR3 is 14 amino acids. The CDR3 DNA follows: TGTGCCAGCAGCTCCCTAAGTTATGGTCAGCCCCAGCATTTT. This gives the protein CASSSLSYGQPQHF.

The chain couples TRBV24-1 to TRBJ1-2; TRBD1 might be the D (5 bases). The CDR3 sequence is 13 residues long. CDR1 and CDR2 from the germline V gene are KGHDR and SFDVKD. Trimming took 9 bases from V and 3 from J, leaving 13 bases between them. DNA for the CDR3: TGTGCCACCGGGGACGGGGCGGACTATGGCTACACCTTC. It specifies CATGDGADYGYTF.

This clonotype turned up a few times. The CDR3 reads CASSTGTSGRREETQYF. CDR3 sequence (DNA): TGCGCCAGCAGCACAGGGACTAGCGGGAGGCGGGAAGAGACCCAGTACTTC. The chain carries TRBV5-1 and TRBJ2-5, with 15 bases fitting TRBD2. The CDR3 spans 17 residues. Per the germline V gene, CDR1 is SGHRS and CDR2 is YFSETQ. V trimming: 4 bases; J trimming: 3 bases; junction bases outside the gene matches: 7.

The CDR3 nucleotides are TGTGCCAGCAGCAATCCGGGACAGGGCTACGAGCAGTACTTC. The encoded protein is CASSNPGQGYEQYF. The chain carries TRBV6-1 and TRBJ2-7, with 9 bases that match TRBD1. V trimming: 6 bases; J trimming: 3 bases; junction bases outside the gene matches: 6. Germline V gene data show CDR1 as MNHNS and CDR2 as SASEGT. This CDR3 region has 14 residues.

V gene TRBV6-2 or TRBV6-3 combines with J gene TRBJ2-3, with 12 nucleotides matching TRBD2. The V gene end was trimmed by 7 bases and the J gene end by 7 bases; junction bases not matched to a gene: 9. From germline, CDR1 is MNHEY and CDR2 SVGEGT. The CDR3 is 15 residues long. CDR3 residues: CASNRMTSGGHTQYF. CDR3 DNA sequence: TGTGCCAGCAACCGGATGACTAGCGGGGGTCATACGCAGTATTTT.

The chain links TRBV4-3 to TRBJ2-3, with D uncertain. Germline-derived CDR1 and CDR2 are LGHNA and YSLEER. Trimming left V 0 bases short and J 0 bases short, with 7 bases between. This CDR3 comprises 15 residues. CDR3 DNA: TGCGCCAGCAGCCAAGATCTCGCGAGCACAGATACGCAGTATTTT. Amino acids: CASSQDLASTDTQYF.

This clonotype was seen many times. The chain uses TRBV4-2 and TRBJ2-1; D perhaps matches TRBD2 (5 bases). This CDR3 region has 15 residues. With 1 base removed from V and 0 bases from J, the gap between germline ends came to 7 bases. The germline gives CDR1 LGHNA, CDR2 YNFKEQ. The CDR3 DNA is TGTGCCAGCAGCCAAGCTGGGAGCTCCTACAATGAGCAGTTCTTC. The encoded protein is CASSQAGSSYNEQFF.

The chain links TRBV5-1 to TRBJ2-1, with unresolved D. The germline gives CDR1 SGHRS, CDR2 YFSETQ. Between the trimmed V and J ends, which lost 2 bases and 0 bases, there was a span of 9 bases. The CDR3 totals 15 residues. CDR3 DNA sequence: TGCGCCAGCAGCTTCGCCGTGAGCTCCTACAATGAGCAGTTCTTC. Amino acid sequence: CASSFAVSSYNEQFF.

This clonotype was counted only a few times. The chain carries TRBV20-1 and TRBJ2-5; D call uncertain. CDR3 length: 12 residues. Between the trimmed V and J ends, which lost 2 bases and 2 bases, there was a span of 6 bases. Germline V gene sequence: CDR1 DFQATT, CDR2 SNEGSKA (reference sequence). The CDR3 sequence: CSARMIQETQYF. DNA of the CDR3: TGCAGTGCTAGAATGATACAAGAGACCCAGTACTTC.

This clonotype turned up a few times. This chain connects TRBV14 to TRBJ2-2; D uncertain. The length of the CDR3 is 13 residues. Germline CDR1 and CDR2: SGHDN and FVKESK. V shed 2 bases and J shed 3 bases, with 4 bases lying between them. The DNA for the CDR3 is TGTGCCAGCAGCCAACAGCACACCGGGGAGCTGTTTTTT. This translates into CASSQQHTGELFF.

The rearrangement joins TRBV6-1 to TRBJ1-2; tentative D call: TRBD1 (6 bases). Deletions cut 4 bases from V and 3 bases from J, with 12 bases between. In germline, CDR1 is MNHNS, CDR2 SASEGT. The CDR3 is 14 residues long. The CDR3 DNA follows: TGTGCCAGCAGTGGGCCGGGACAAGACTATGGCTACACCTTC. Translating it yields CASSGPGQDYGYTF.

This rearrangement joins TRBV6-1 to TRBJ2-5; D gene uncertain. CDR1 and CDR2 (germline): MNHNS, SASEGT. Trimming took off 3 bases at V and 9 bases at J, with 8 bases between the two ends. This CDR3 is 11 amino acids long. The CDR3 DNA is TGTGCCAGCAGTGAGGGCTGGGCCCAGTACTTC. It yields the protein CASSEGWAQYF.

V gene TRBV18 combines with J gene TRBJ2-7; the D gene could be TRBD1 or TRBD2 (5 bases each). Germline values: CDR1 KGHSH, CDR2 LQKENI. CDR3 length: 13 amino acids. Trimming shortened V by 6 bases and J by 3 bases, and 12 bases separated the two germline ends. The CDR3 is CASSLGTNYEQYF. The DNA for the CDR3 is TGTGCCAGCTCTCTCGGGACCAACTACGAGCAGTACTTC.

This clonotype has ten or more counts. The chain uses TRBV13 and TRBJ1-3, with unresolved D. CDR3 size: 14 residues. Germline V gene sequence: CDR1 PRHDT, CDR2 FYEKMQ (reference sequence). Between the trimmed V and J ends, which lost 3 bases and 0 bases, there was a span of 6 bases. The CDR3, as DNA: TGTGCCAGCAGCTTCTCGAGCTCTGGAAACACCATATATTTT. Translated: CASSFSSSGNTIYF.

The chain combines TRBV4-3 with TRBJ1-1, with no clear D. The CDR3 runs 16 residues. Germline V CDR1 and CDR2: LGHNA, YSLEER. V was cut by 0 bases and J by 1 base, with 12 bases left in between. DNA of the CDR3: TGCGCCAGCAGCCAAGATTTACGGGGTCGGAACACTGAAGCTTTCTTT. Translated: CASSQDLRGRNTEAFF.

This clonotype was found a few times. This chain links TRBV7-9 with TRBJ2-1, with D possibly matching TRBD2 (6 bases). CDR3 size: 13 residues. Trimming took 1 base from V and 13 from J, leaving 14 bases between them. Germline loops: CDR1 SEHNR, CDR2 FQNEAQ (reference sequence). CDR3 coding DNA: TGTGCCAGCAGCTTAGAATGGGGGGATCATCAGTTCTTC. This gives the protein CASSLEWGDHQFF.

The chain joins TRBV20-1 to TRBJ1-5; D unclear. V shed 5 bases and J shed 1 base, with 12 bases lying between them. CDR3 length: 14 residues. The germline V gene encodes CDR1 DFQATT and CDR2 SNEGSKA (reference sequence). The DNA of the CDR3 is TGCAGTGCTCTGGGTGGGGAGAGCAATCAGCCCCAGCATTTT. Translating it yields CSALGGESNQPQHF.

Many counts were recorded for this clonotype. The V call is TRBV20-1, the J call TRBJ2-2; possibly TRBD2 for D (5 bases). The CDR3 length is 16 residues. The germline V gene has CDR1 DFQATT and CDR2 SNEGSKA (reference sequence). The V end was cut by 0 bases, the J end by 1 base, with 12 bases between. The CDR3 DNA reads TGCAGTGCTAGAGATCTTGAGCGGATGAACACCGGGGAGCTGTTTTTT. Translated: CSARDLERMNTGELFF.

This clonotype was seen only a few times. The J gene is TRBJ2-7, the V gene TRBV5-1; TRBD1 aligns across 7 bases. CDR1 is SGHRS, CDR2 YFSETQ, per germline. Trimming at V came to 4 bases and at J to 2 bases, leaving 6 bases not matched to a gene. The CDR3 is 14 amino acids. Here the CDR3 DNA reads TGCGCCAGCAGCCGGGACAGAGCGACCTACGAGCAGTACTTC. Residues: CASSRDRATYEQYF.

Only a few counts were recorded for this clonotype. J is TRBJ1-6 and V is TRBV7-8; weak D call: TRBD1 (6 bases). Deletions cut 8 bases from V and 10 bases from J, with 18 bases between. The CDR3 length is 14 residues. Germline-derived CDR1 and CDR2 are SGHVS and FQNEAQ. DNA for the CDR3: TGTGCCAGCCGACAGGCCTTTCAGCGCTCACCCCTCCACTTT. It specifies CASRQAFQRSPLHF.

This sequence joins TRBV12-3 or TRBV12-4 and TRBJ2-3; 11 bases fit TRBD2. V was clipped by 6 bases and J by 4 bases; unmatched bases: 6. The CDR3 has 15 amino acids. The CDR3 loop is CASSVAGGPPDTQYF. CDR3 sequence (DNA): TGTGCCAGCAGCGTAGCGGGGGGGCCGCCAGATACGCAGTATTTT.

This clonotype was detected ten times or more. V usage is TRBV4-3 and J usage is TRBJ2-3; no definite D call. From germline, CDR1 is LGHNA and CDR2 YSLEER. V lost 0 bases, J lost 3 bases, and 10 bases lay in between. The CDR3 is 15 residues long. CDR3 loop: CASSQDYGTTDTQYF. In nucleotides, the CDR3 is TGCGCCAGCAGCCAAGATTATGGAACTACAGATACGCAGTATTTT.

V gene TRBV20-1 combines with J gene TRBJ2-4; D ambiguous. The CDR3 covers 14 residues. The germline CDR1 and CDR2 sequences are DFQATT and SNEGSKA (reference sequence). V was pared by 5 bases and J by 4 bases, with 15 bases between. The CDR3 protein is CSAVVGRLKNIQYF. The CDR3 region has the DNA TGCAGTGCTGTCGTCGGGCGGCTAAAAAACATTCAGTACTTC.

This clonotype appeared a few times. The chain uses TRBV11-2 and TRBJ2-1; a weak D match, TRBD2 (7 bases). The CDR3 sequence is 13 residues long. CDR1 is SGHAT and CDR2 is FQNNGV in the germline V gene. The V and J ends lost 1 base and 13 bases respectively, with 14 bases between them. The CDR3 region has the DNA TGTGCCAGCAGCTTAGCGACTAGGGGGGGCCAGTTCTTC. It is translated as CASSLATRGGQFF. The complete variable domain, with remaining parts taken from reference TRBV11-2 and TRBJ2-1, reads EAGVAQSPRYKIIEKRQSVAFWCNPISGHATLYWYQQILGQGPKLLIQFQNNGVVDDSQLPKDRFSAERLKGVDSTLKIQPAKLEDSAVYLCASSLATRGGQFFGPGTRLTVL.

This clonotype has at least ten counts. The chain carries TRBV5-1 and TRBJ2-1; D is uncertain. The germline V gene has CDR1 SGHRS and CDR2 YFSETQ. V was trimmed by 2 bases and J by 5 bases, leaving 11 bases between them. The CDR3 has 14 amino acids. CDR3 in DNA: TGCGCCAGCAGCTTAAATGGCGGTGACAATGAGCAGTTCTTC. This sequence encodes CASSLNGGDNEQFF.